A selection of T cell receptor beta chains follows, all from one sample in a study of PD-1 blockade in classical Hodgkin lymphoma. Data came from immunoSEQ multiplex PCR; TCRdb stores just in-frame clones and leaves some out. The sample shows 25,000 or so clones, more than 60% of them seen only once. The sample here was CD4+ T cells from blood, taken at baseline. Receptors were obtained from a human donor with classical Hodgkin lymphoma. Both conserved end residues are part of each CDR3. The order of the fields is CDR3 length, V gene, J gene, D gene, CDR3 protein. The D gene is left open where the match is weak.

cdr3_length: 17
v_call: TRBV4-3
j_call: TRBJ1-3
d_call: .
cdr3_aa: CASSQELAGRPGNTIYF

cdr3_length: 16
v_call: TRBV7-2
j_call: TRBJ1-5
d_call: .
cdr3_aa: CASSLVSPGVLGAQHF

cdr3_length: 12
v_call: TRBV6-1
j_call: TRBJ2-7
d_call: .
cdr3_aa: CASRGAGYEQYF

cdr3_length: 13
v_call: TRBV30
j_call: TRBJ1-6
d_call: TRBD1
cdr3_aa: CAWGKTGKSPLHF

cdr3_length: 14
v_call: TRBV7-2
j_call: TRBJ1-2
d_call: .
cdr3_aa: CASRRVGQGYGYTF

cdr3_length: 11
v_call: TRBV29-1
j_call: TRBJ1-1
d_call: .
cdr3_aa: CSAERNTEAFF

cdr3_length: 12
v_call: TRBV19
j_call: TRBJ1-6
d_call: .
cdr3_aa: CASSFFNSPLHF

cdr3_length: 14
v_call: TRBV5-1
j_call: TRBJ2-1
d_call: .
cdr3_aa: CASSQGGSYNEQFF

cdr3_length: 15
v_call: TRBV7-8
j_call: TRBJ1-4
d_call: .
cdr3_aa: CASSPRGATNEKLFF

cdr3_length: 11
v_call: TRBV19
j_call: TRBJ2-1
d_call: .
cdr3_aa: CASSIRGEQFF

cdr3_length: 14
v_call: TRBV5-6
j_call: TRBJ2-7
d_call: TRBD2
cdr3_aa: CASSPGLGFYEQYF

cdr3_length: 14
v_call: TRBV7-9
j_call: TRBJ1-5
d_call: .
cdr3_aa: CASSLGGRDQPQHF

cdr3_length: 14
v_call: TRBV25-1
j_call: TRBJ1-2
d_call: TRBD1
cdr3_aa: CASSEGQGNYGYTF

cdr3_length: 15
v_call: TRBV28
j_call: TRBJ2-5
d_call: TRBD2
cdr3_aa: CASSLAGGNQETQYF

cdr3_length: 15
v_call: TRBV7-9
j_call: TRBJ2-7
d_call: .
cdr3_aa: CASSSLDREVGEQYF

cdr3_length: 12
v_call: TRBV27
j_call: TRBJ2-7
d_call: TRBD2
cdr3_aa: CASSRLSGGQYF

cdr3_length: 15
v_call: TRBV27
j_call: TRBJ1-6
d_call: .
cdr3_aa: CASSFWGVYNSPLHF

cdr3_length: 18
v_call: TRBV12-2
j_call: TRBJ1-2
d_call: .
cdr3_aa: CASRLAGNCRRVNYGYTF

cdr3_length: 17
v_call: TRBV6-1
j_call: TRBJ2-7
d_call: .
cdr3_aa: CASSVGGWRAVSYEQYF

cdr3_length: 15
v_call: TRBV27
j_call: TRBJ2-2
d_call: .
cdr3_aa: CASSLSRVSTGELFF

cdr3_length: 19
v_call: TRBV7-2
j_call: TRBJ2-1
d_call: .
cdr3_aa: CASSLAGPRGTPTYNEQFF

cdr3_length: 13
v_call: TRBV7-2
j_call: TRBJ1-1
d_call: .
cdr3_aa: CASSHTGPYEAFF

cdr3_length: 15
v_call: TRBV29-1
j_call: TRBJ1-1
d_call: .
cdr3_aa: CSVELPGRTNTEAFF

cdr3_length: 11
v_call: TRBV20-1
j_call: TRBJ2-7
d_call: .
cdr3_aa: CSASRGYEQYF

cdr3_length: 16
v_call: TRBV19
j_call: TRBJ1-4
d_call: TRBD1
cdr3_aa: CASSTIPGQGNQKLFF